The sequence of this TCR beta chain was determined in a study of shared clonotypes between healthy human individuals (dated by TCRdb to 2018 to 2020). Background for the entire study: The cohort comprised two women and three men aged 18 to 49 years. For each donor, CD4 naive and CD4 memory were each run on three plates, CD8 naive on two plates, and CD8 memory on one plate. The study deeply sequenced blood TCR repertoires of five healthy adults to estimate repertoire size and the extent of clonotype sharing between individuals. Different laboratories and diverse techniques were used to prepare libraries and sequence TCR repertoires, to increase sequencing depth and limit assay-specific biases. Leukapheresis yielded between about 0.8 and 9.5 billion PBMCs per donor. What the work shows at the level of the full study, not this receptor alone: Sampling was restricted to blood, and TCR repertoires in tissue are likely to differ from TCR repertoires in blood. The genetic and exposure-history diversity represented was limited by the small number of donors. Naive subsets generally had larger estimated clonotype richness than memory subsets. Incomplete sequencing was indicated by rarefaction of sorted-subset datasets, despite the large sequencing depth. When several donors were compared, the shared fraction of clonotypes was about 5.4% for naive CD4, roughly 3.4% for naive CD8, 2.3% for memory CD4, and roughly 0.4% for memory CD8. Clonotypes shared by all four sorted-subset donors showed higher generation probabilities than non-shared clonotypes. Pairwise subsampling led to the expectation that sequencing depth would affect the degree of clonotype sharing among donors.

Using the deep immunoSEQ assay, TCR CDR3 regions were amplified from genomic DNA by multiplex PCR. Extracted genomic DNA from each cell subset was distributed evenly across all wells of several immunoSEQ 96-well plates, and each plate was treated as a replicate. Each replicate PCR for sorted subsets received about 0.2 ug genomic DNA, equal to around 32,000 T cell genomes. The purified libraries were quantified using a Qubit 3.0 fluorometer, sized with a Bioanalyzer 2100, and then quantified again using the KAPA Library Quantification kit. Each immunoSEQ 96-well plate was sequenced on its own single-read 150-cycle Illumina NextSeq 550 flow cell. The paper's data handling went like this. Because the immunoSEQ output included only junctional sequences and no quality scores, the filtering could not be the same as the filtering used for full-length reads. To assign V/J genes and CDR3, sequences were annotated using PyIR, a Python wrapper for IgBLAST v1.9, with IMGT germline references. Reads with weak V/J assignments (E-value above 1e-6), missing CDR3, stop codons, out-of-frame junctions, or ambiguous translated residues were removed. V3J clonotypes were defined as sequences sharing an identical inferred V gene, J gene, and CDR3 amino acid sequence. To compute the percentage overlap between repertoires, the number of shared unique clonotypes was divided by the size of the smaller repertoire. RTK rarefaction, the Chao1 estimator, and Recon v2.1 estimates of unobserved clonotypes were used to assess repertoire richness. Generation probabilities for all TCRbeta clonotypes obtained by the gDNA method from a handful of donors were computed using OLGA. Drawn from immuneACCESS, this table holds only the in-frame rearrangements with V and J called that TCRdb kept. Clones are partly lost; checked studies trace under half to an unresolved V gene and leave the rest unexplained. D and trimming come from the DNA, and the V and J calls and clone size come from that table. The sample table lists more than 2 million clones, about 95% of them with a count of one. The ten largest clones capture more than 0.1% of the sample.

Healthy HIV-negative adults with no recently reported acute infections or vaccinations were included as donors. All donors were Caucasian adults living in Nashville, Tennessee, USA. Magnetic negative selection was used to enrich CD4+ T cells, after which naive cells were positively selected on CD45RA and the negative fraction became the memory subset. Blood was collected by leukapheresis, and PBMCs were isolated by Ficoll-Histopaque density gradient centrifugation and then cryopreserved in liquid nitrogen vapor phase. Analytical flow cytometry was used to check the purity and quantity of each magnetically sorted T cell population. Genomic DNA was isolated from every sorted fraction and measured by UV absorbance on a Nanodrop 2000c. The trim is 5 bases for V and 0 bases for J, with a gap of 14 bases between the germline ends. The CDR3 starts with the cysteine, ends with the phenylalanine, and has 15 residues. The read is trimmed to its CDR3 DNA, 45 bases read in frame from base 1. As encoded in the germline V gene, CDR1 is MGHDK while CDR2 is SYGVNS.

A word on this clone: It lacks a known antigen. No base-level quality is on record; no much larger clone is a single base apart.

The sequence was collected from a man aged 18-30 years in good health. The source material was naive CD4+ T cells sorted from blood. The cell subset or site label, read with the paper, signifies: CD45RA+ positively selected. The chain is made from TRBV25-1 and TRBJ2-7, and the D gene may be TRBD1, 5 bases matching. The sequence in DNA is TGTGCCAGCAGTAGACAGAGACCGACCTCCTACGAGCAGTACTTC. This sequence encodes CASSRQRPTSYEQYF.